The next 22 T cell receptor beta chains were all read from a single sample in a study of blood T cell repertoires in COVID-19. Profiled with immunoSEQ multiplex PCR; TCRdb holds only in-frame clones, not every one. This table holds fewer than 20,000 clones, around four fifths found once. Material for sequencing was peripheral blood. The receptors were sampled from a man older than 75 with active COVID-19.

The chain combines TRBV6-4 with TRBJ2-3; TRBD1 is a possible D gene (5 bases). The V end was cut by 3 bases, the J end by 0 bases, with 10 bases between. The CDR3 covers 15 residues. CDR1 and CDR2 from the germline V gene are MRHNA and SNTAGT. The DNA for the CDR3 is TGTGCCAGCAGTGAACAGGCTGGGAGCACAGATACGCAGTATTTT. Protein product: CASSEQAGSTDTQYF.

This chain uses TRBV7-6 with TRBJ2-5; TRBD2 aligns across 9 bases. V shed 3 bases and J 5 bases; nucleotides not matched to a gene: 7. Germline CDR1 SGHVS, CDR2 FNYEAQ. The CDR3 has 15 amino acids. The CDR3 loop is CASSLTSGIQETQYF. CDR3 DNA sequence: TGTGCCAGCAGCTTGACTAGCGGAATTCAGGAGACCCAGTACTTC. The full variable domain, in which reference TRBV7-6 and TRBJ2-5 provide the parts outside the CDR3, is GAGVSQSPRYKVTKRGQDVALRCDPISGHVSLYWYRQALGQGPEFLTYFNYEAQQDKSGLPNDRFSAERPEGSISTLTIQRTEQRDSAMYRCASSLTSGIQETQYFGPGTRLLVL.

The CDR3 region has the DNA TGTGCCAGCAGCGCGGAGCCGCGGGGAGTCGGCACAGATACGCAGTATTTT. Its translation: CASSAEPRGVGTDTQYF. The chain is built from TRBV7-2 and TRBJ2-3; TRBD2 might be the D (6 bases). V lost 5 bases and J 1 base, leaving 19 bases between the germline ends. The length of the CDR3 is 17 residues. Germline V lookup: CDR1 SGHTA, CDR2 FQGNSA. The entire variable domain, with the rest obtained from reference TRBV7-2 and TRBJ2-3, is as follows: GAGVSQSPSNKVTEKGKDVELRCDPISGHTALYWYRQSLGQGLEFLIYFQGNSAPDKSGLPSDRFSAERTGGSVSTLTIQRTQQEDSAVYLCASSAEPRGVGTDTQYFGPGTRLTVL.

The J gene is TRBJ2-5, the V gene TRBV28; weak D call: TRBD1 (6 bases). The CDR3 is 12 amino acids. Trimming removed 8 bases at V and 2 bases at J, with 9 bases between. CDR1 and CDR2 from the germline V gene are MDHEN and SYDVKM. The CDR3 here is CASGTPQETQYF. CDR3 coding DNA: TGTGCCAGCGGGACACCTCAAGAGACCCAGTACTTC. Drawing the rest from reference TRBV28 and TRBJ2-5, the complete variable domain is DVKVTQSSRYLVKRTGEKVFLECVQDMDHENMFWYRQDPGLGLRLIYFSYDVKMKEKGDIPEGYSVSREKKERFSLILESASTNQTSMYLCASGTPQETQYFGPGTRLLVL.

The chain carries TRBV2 and TRBJ2-3; 9 bases line up with TRBD1. The V gene end was trimmed by 4 bases and the J gene end by 2 bases; junction bases not matched to a gene: 4. From germline, CDR1 is SNHLY and CDR2 FYNNEI. This CDR3 has 15 residues. CDR3 loop: CASSVGTGHTDTQYF. As DNA, the CDR3 is TGTGCCAGCAGTGTCGGGACAGGGCACACAGATACGCAGTATTTT. Drawing the rest from reference TRBV2 and TRBJ2-3, the complete variable domain is EPEVTQTPSHQVTQMGQEVILRCVPISNHLYFYWYRQILGQKVEFLVSFYNNEISEKSEIFDDQFSVERPDGSNFTLKIRSTKLEDSAMYFCASSVGTGHTDTQYFGPGTRLTVL.

This clone appeared a single time. J is TRBJ1-2 and V is TRBV7-2; TRBD1 matches at 8 bases. V gave up 1 base and J gave up 6 bases; unmatched junction bases: 7. The germline gives CDR1 SGHTA, CDR2 FQGNSA. The CDR3 sequence is 15 residues long. The CDR3 DNA sequence: TGTGCCAGCAGCTTAGGGGCAGGGGGCGCCAATGGCTACACCTTC. Its translation is CASSLGAGGANGYTF.

The chain has TRBV10-3 and TRBJ2-2, with 13 positions matching TRBD2. V was pared by 7 bases and J by 0 bases, with 8 bases of the junction left unmatched. The CDR3 contains 18 residues. In germline, CDR1 is ENHRY, CDR2 SYGVKD. The CDR3: CAITRSGLAGTNTGELFF. Here the CDR3 DNA reads TGTGCCATCACCCGATCGGGACTAGCGGGAACGAACACCGGGGAGCTGTTTTTT.

The chain carries TRBV18 and TRBJ2-7; TRBD2 matches at 9 bases. CDR1 is KGHSH, CDR2 LQKENI, per germline. The J segment lost 1 base and the V segment lost 1 base, leaving 2 bases of the junction unmatched. The CDR3 has 15 amino acids. The CDR3 DNA sequence: TGTGCCAGCTCACCACGCACTAGCGGGTCCTACGAGCAGTACTTC. This gives the protein CASSPRTSGSYEQYF.

This clone rates as medium-sized. The genes are TRBV28 and TRBJ2-1; weak D call: TRBD1 (5 bases). The V and J ends lost 5 bases and 6 bases respectively, with 8 bases between them. Per the germline V gene, CDR1 is MDHEN and CDR2 is SYDVKM. CDR3 length: 12 residues. CDR3 coding DNA: TGTGCCAGCAGTCAGGGTGCCAATGAGCAGTTCTTC. Amino acid sequence: CASSQGANEQFF.

V is TRBV5-1 and J is TRBJ2-3; D gene ambiguous. V was shortened by 3 bases and J by 1 base, with 9 bases between the two germline ends. The germline V gene has CDR1 SGHRS and CDR2 YFSETQ. The CDR3 is 14 residues long. The CDR3 coding sequence is TGCGCCAGCAGCTATTATGGAGGCACAGATACGCAGTATTTT. It specifies CASSYYGGTDTQYF.

Only a few counts were recorded for this clone. This chain joins TRBV7-9 and TRBJ2-3; TRBD2 matches at 9 bases. Germline CDR1 and CDR2: SEHNR and FQNEAQ (reference sequence). V shed 2 bases and J 1 base; nucleotides not matched to a gene: 4. The CDR3 runs to 16 residues. CDR3 sequence reads: CASSLLRTSGTDTQYF. In nucleotides, the CDR3 is TGTGCCAGCAGCTTATTAAGGACTAGCGGCACAGATACGCAGTATTTT.

This chain links TRBV7-2 with TRBJ1-5; D is unresolved. Trimming pared 1 base from V and 3 bases from J, leaving 10 bases between. The CDR3 is 15 residues long. Germline CDR1 is SGHTA and CDR2 is FQGNSA. CDR3 DNA sequence: TGTGCCAGCAGCTTAGACCGCAGGCACAATCAGCCCCAGCATTTT. Amino acid sequence: CASSLDRRHNQPQHF.

This sequence joins TRBV27 and TRBJ2-1, with 14 bases aligning to TRBD2. Germline V gene lookup returns CDR1 MNHEY and CDR2 SMNVEV (reference sequence). The CDR3 has 18 amino acids. V lost 2 bases to trimming and J lost 3 bases; unmatched junction nucleotides: 6. In DNA, the CDR3 is TGTGCCAGCAGTTTAGGACTAGCGGGAGGTCGGTACTACAATGAGCAGTTCTTC. This gives the protein CASSLGLAGGRYYNEQFF.

The chain has TRBV6-2 or TRBV6-3 and TRBJ1-1; no firm D call. This CDR3 contains 15 residues. Germline CDR1 is MNHEY and CDR2 is SVGEGT. V was shortened by 2 bases and J by 4 bases, with 14 bases between the two germline ends. CDR3 sequence reads: CASSYAVEIGTEAFF. In DNA form, the CDR3 reads TGTGCCAGCAGTTACGCGGTTGAGATCGGCACTGAAGCTTTCTTT.

This clone was recorded a few times. The CDR3 DNA reads as TGTGCCAGTAGTCCCCAGACAGGGGGGACAGAGACCCAGTACTTC. It specifies CASSPQTGGTETQYF. V gene TRBV19 combines with J gene TRBJ2-5; 9 bases fit TRBD1. From germline, CDR1 is LNHDA and CDR2 SQIVND (reference sequence). V lost 5 bases and J lost 4; bases outside the gene matches: 8. The CDR3 extends over 15 amino acids.

The rearrangement links TRBV29-1 to TRBJ2-2; tentatively, D is TRBD2 (6 bases). CDR1 and CDR2 (germline): SQVTM, ANQGSEA. Deletions cut 7 bases from V and 7 bases from J, with 16 bases between. CDR3 length: 13 residues. The CDR3: CSAKGRDGGELFF. CDR3 coding DNA: TGCAGCGCCAAAGGGCGGGACGGCGGGGAGCTGTTTTTT.

The V call is TRBV28, the J call TRBJ1-4; 8 nucleotides align to TRBD1. This CDR3 is 13 amino acids long. The V and J ends lost 7 bases and 5 bases, in that order; junction bases with no gene match: 3. Germline V gives CDR1 MDHEN, CDR2 SYDVKM. The CDR3, as DNA: TGTGCCAGCAAGGACAGGGTGAATGAAAAACTGTTTTTT. The encoded protein is CASKDRVNEKLFF.

This clone was counted between two and nine times. V gene TRBV27 combines with J gene TRBJ2-1; D possibly corresponds to TRBD2 (6 bases). The V gene lost 5 bases and the J gene lost 0 bases, with 26 bases spanning the gap. Germline V CDR1 and CDR2: MNHEY, SMNVEV (reference sequence). The CDR3 has 20 residues. The CDR3 region has the DNA TGTGCCAGCAGTCAGATACTAGCCGGGATTAAGGGTGGCTCCTACAATGAGCAGTTCTTC. Its translation is CASSQILAGIKGGSYNEQFF.

The chain combines TRBV20-1 with TRBJ1-4, with D perhaps TRBD1 (6 bases). The germline gives CDR1 DFQATT, CDR2 SNEGSKA (reference sequence). Trimming stripped 3 bases from V and 8 bases from J, with 13 bases between. The CDR3 has 13 amino acids. The CDR3, as DNA: TGCAGTGCTAGTCGGGGGGCCGAGGAAAAACTGTTTTTT. It yields the protein CSASRGAEEKLFF.

V usage is TRBV25-1 and J usage is TRBJ2-6; D is perhaps TRBD1 (6 bases). Germline V gene lookup returns CDR1 MGHDK and CDR2 SYGVNS. V lost 3 bases and J 1 base, leaving 10 bases between the germline ends. The CDR3 loop spans 16 amino acids. The CDR3 region is CASSEFRGSGANVLTF. CDR3 coding DNA: TGTGCCAGCAGTGAGTTCAGGGGTTCTGGGGCCAACGTCCTGACTTTC.

This clone was observed a single time. V usage is TRBV7-9 and J usage is TRBJ2-7; a weak D match, TRBD1 (6 bases). Trimming took off 2 bases at V and 1 base at J, with 12 bases between the two ends. Per germline, CDR1 SEHNR and CDR2 FQNEAQ (reference sequence). CDR3 length: 15 amino acids. This CDR3 is CASSLNRQGSYEQYF. The CDR3 nucleotides are TGTGCCAGCAGCTTAAACCGTCAGGGGTCCTACGAGCAGTACTTC.

The CDR3 region has the DNA TGTGCCAGCAGTTACTCGGCAGGTGATCTTTACGAGCAGTACTTC. Residues: CASSYSAGDLYEQYF. J is TRBJ2-7 and V is TRBV6-6; D is unclear. V lost 0 bases to trimming and J lost 4 bases, with 13 bases between them. The CDR3 runs to 15 residues. CDR1 is MNHNY and CDR2 is SVGAGI in the germline V gene (reference sequence).